This T cell receptor beta chain was observed in a study of CD8 T cells in ankylosing spondylitis. General study findings and limits: Blood of patients with ankylosing spondylitis appeared to be characterized by a TCR beta motif of several highly homologous variants.

V lost 2 bases and J lost 2; bases outside the gene matches: 10. CDR3 length: 17 residues. Germline CDR1 is MGHDK and CDR2 is SYGVNS. In making TCR beta libraries, quantitative 5'-RACE with molecular barcodes was used. Via MiXCR, TCRdb re-called the 5' RACE reads, giving one row per CDR3 protein. The sample yields approximately 140,000 distinct CDR3 sequences, approximately 17% seen once. Concerning this clonotype: What it binds is unknown.

Sequenced sample: blood, either unsorted or a sorted T cell fraction (not recorded which). This clonotype was obtained from a male donor with ankylosing spondylitis. This rearrangement joins TRBV25-1 to TRBJ2-7; 9 bases match TRBD2. The CDR3 nucleotides are TGTGCCAGCAGTGAAGCTCATCCCGCTAGCGGGACCTACGAGCAGTACTTC. It encodes CASSEAHPASGTYEQYF.